Presented here are 29 T cell receptor beta chains from one specimen sequenced in a study of response to subunit inactivated influenza vaccine. TCRdb processed the RT-PCR reads anew with MiXCR; each CDR3 protein has one entry. The sample records 530,000 or so distinct CDR3 sequences, 12% being singletons. This material consisted of PBMCs from blood, taken on the day of vaccination. The receptors here all came from a man aged 45 to 65 who received an inactivated influenza vaccine.

This clonotype was picked up a small number of times. CDR3 coding DNA: TGTGCCACCAGCAGAGATGTTGGTCAGACGGCCTACGAGCAGTACTTC. This encodes CATSRDVGQTAYEQYF. The chain carries TRBV15 and TRBJ2-7; D unclear. The germline CDR1 and CDR2 sequences are LNHNV and YYDKDF (reference sequence). With 0 bases removed from V and 2 bases from J, the gap between germline ends came to 14 bases. The CDR3 is 16 residues long.

A few counts support this clonotype. This chain joins TRBV5-1 and TRBJ2-3; D unresolved. Germline V CDR1 and CDR2: SGHRS, YFSETQ. V shed 3 bases and J shed 4 bases, with 18 bases lying between them. This CDR3 has 16 residues. The CDR3 DNA reads TGCGCCAGCAGCTCTCGACCCGGATTTGGGCCAGATACGCAGTATTTT. It yields the protein CASSSRPGFGPDTQYF.

This clonotype was detected a few times. The chain couples TRBV6-1 to TRBJ2-5; TRBD2 agrees at 8 bases. V was clipped by 5 bases and J by 5 bases; unmatched bases: 7. There are 14 residues in the CDR3. CDR1 and CDR2 (germline): MNHNS, SASEGT. CDR3 loop: CASSRAGDWETQYF. The CDR3 bases are TGTGCCAGCAGTAGAGCGGGGGATTGGGAGACCCAGTACTTC.

This clonotype came up many times. The chain uses TRBV11-1 and TRBJ2-7; TRBD2 matches 12 bases. The germline V gene encodes CDR1 SGHAT and CDR2 FQDESV (reference sequence). This CDR3 is 15 amino acids long. The V segment lost 2 bases and the J segment 2 bases; nucleotides outside the gene matches: 1. This CDR3 is CASSLTSGGTYEQYF. Written as DNA, the CDR3 is TGTGCCAGCAGCTTAACTAGCGGGGGGACCTACGAGCAGTACTTC.

The chain employs TRBV7-8 and TRBJ1-4, with D perhaps matching TRBD1 (5 bases). Germline values: CDR1 SGHVS, CDR2 FQNEAQ. V was pared by 0 bases and J by 3 bases, with 8 bases between. This CDR3 has 15 amino acids. In nucleotides, the CDR3 is TGTGCCAGCAGCTTAGCCTTGACAGCTAATGAAAAACTGTTTTTT. This codes for CASSLALTANEKLFF.

V gene TRBV2 combines with J gene TRBJ2-7, with D hard to call. The CDR3 extends over 13 amino acids. Germline CDR1 and CDR2: SNHLY and FYNNEI. V was pared by 4 bases and J by 5 bases, with 12 bases between. CDR3 protein: CASSGLPGNEQYF. As DNA, the CDR3 is TGTGCCAGCAGTGGATTGCCAGGCAACGAGCAGTACTTC.

V and J are TRBV29-1 and TRBJ2-5, with a weak D call TRBD1 (6 bases). The V gene lost 5 bases and the J gene lost 4 bases, with 14 bases spanning the gap. Germline CDR1 SQVTM, CDR2 ANQGSEA. CDR3 length equals 13 residues. For the CDR3, the DNA is TGCAGCGTTCTGGACAGATTGGGAGAGACCCAGTACTTC. It yields the protein CSVLDRLGETQYF.

This chain links TRBV10-3 with TRBJ1-1, with D uncertain. The germline gives CDR1 ENHRY, CDR2 SYGVKD. The CDR3 extends over 13 amino acids. The ends were cut back, 7 bases at V and 4 bases at J, with 13 bases in the middle. As DNA, the CDR3 is TGTGCCATCATGGGTCTAAGTCCCACTGAAGCTTTCTTT. It specifies CAIMGLSPTEAFF.

This clonotype was found many times. The rearrangement links TRBV9 to TRBJ2-2; 9 bases map to TRBD2. Trimming removed 2 bases from V and 2 bases from J; junction bases left unmatched: 4. There are 16 residues in the CDR3. The V gene's germline CDR1 is SGDLS and CDR2 YYNGEE. The CDR3 DNA reads as TGTGCCAGCAGCGTTCTAGCGGGGATTAACACCGGGGAGCTGTTTTTT. This encodes CASSVLAGINTGELFF.

This clonotype was found many times. This may be a read error: a much more frequent sequence differs by one nucleotide. The J gene is TRBJ2-3, the V gene TRBV5-1; 11 bases are a match to TRBD2. CDR1 and CDR2 (germline): SGHRS, YFSETQ. With 2 bases clipped from V and 2 bases from J, the junction kept 1 base outside the gene matches. The CDR3 sequence is 15 residues long. Here the CDR3 DNA reads TGCGCCAGCAGCTTTAGCGGGAGGGACACAGATACGCAGTATTTT. It encodes CASSFSGRDTDTQYF.

This chain links TRBV6-1 with TRBJ2-7, with 7 bases identical to TRBD1. CDR3 length: 14 residues. With 0 bases clipped from V and 5 bases from J, the junction kept 4 bases outside the gene matches. The V gene's germline CDR1 is MNHNS and CDR2 SASEGT. CDR3 protein: CASSEATGYHEQYF. The CDR3 DNA reads as TGTGCCAGCAGTGAAGCGACAGGGTATCACGAGCAGTACTTC.

This clonotype was detected ten times or more. This chain joins TRBV29-1 and TRBJ2-3; D is unclear. The germline V and J ends were trimmed by 4 bases and 6 bases, with 8 bases remaining between them. Germline CDR1 reads SQVTM; CDR2 reads ANQGSEA. This CDR3 spans 11 amino acids. The CDR3 coding sequence is TGCAGCGTTGGCTGGCGGGATACGCAGTATTTT. It codes for CSVGWRDTQYF.

This clonotype was picked up a small number of times. V and J are TRBV28 and TRBJ1-1, with D perhaps matching TRBD1 (5 bases). From germline, CDR1 is MDHEN and CDR2 SYDVKM. V lost 6 bases and J 0 bases, leaving 14 bases between the germline ends. CDR3 size: 15 residues. CDR3 loop: CASRTRGGLNTEAFF. Here the CDR3 DNA reads TGTGCCAGCAGGACGCGGGGGGGGTTGAACACTGAAGCTTTCTTT.

This clonotype was observed a handful of times. J is TRBJ2-7 and V is TRBV27; TRBD2 matches 14 bases. The V gene's germline CDR1 is MNHEY and CDR2 SMNVEV (reference sequence). J lost 9 bases, V lost 5 bases, and 6 bases had no gene match. CDR3 size: 14 residues. CDR3 DNA: TGTGCCAGCAGTATTGGGACTAGCGGGAGAGGGCAGTACTTC. Translated: CASSIGTSGRGQYF.

This chain uses TRBV20-1 with TRBJ2-1; 9 nucleotides align to TRBD1. Germline V gene sequence: CDR1 DFQATT, CDR2 SNEGSKA (reference sequence). This CDR3 is built from 14 residues. J lost 7 bases, V lost 5 bases, and 9 bases had no gene match. In DNA form, the CDR3 reads TGCAGTGCTGAACCCGGGACAGGGTTTAATGAGCAGTTCTTC. This translates into CSAEPGTGFNEQFF.

This clonotype has more than one count but fewer than ten. This chain uses TRBV5-1 with TRBJ2-1; D gene ambiguous. CDR1 is SGHRS, CDR2 YFSETQ, per germline. The CDR3 runs 15 residues. The V end was cut by 6 bases, the J end by 4 bases, with 17 bases between. The CDR3 coding sequence is TGCGCCAGCAAGGTTTTGACTCAGGATTACAATGAGCAGTTCTTC. Translation gives CASKVLTQDYNEQFF.

The sample holds many counts of this clonotype. This sequence joins TRBV12-3 or TRBV12-4 and TRBJ2-7, with 10 bases identical to TRBD2. The V gene end was trimmed by 6 bases and the J gene end by 5 bases; junction bases not matched to a gene: 16. The CDR3 runs 17 residues. CDR3 bases: TGTGCCAGCAGCCCTCGTCTAGCGGGAGTTTCTCGACACGAGCAGTACTTC. Translating it yields CASSPRLAGVSRHEQYF.

This chain links TRBV12-3 or TRBV12-4 with TRBJ1-5, with 8 bases that match TRBD1. The CDR3 contains 16 residues. V was clipped by 6 bases and J by 6 bases; unmatched bases: 13. CDR3 loop: CASSPAGQVVGQPQHF. Here the CDR3 DNA reads TGTGCCAGCAGCCCCGCGGGACAGGTAGTTGGTCAGCCCCAGCATTTT.

This clonotype has more than one count but fewer than ten. The genes are TRBV28 and TRBJ2-1, with D perhaps matching TRBD2 (5 bases). The CDR3 is 12 amino acids. Looked up from germline, CDR1 is MDHEN and CDR2 is SYDVKM. Trimming removed 11 bases from V and 4 bases from J, with 12 bases in between. The CDR3 DNA reads TGTGCCGTAGACGGGGTTTACAATGAGCAGTTCTTC. Protein product: CAVDGVYNEQFF.

The table lists this clonotype with a few counts. This chain links TRBV3-1 with TRBJ1-3; 12 bases are shared with TRBD1. The CDR3 runs to 17 residues. Germline values: CDR1 LGHDT, CDR2 YNNKEL (reference sequence). V lost 3 bases, J lost 1 base, and 4 bases stayed unmatched. The CDR3 reads CASSQGQGAISGNTIYF. The CDR3 nucleotides read TGTGCCAGCAGCCAGGGACAGGGGGCAATTTCTGGAAACACCATATATTTT. Together with reference TRBV3-1 and TRBJ1-3, the CDR3 gives the full variable domain: DTAVSQTPKYLVTQMGNDKSIKCEQNLGHDTMYWYKQDSKKFLKIMFSYNNKELIINETVPNRFSPKSPDKAHLNLHINSLELGDSAVYFCASSQGQGAISGNTIYFGEGSWLTVV.

The J gene is TRBJ1-4, the V gene TRBV5-1; D is possibly TRBD1 (5 bases). This CDR3 is built from 14 residues. Deletions cut 4 bases from V and 5 bases from J, with 12 bases between. The V gene's germline CDR1 is SGHRS and CDR2 YFSETQ. CDR3 loop: CASSPPGPNEKLFF. In DNA, the CDR3 is TGCGCCAGCAGCCCACCGGGGCCAAATGAAAAACTGTTTTTT.

This clonotype was observed a few times. V is TRBV3-1 and J is TRBJ2-7, with a possible D match to TRBD2 (6 bases). This CDR3 comprises 17 residues. The germline V gene has CDR1 LGHDT and CDR2 YNNKEL (reference sequence). Trimming left V 3 bases short and J 0 bases short, with 18 bases between. The CDR3 nucleotides are TGTGCCAGCAGCCAGCACGGGGGAGTAAGATCCTCCTACGAGCAGTACTTC. Translated: CASSQHGGVRSSYEQYF.

The genes are TRBV24-1 and TRBJ2-5, with D possibly being TRBD1 (7 bases). V was pared by 0 bases and J by 5 bases, with 12 bases between. CDR1 KGHDR and CDR2 SFDVKD come from the germline V gene. This CDR3 contains 15 residues. The CDR3 here is CATSDLTGAGETQYF. The CDR3, as DNA: TGTGCCACCAGTGATTTGACAGGGGCGGGGGAGACCCAGTACTTC.

The chain recombines TRBV18 with TRBJ1-1; 9 nucleotides agree with TRBD1. Germline values: CDR1 KGHSH, CDR2 LQKENI. V dropped 6 bases and J dropped 0; count of bases not matched to a gene: 11. This CDR3 comprises 17 residues. As DNA, the CDR3 is TGTGCCAGCTCTCTACAGGGGGCCTTCGGCGTGAACACTGAAGCTTTCTTT. As protein: CASSLQGAFGVNTEAFF. The complete variable domain, with remaining parts taken from reference TRBV18 and TRBJ1-1, reads NAGVMQNPRHLVRRRGQEARLRCSPMKGHSHVYWYRQLPEEGLKFMVYLQKENIIDESGMPKERFSAEFPKEGPSILRIQQVVRGDSAAYFCASSLQGAFGVNTEAFFGQGTRLTVV.

The chain has TRBV10-2 and TRBJ2-7; D gene unclear. Germline assignment: CDR1 WSHSY and CDR2 SAAADI. The CDR3 runs 14 residues. Trimming stripped 0 bases from V and 3 bases from J, with 9 bases between. CDR3 nucleotide sequence: TGCGCCAGCAGTGAGTCTGTCTACCTCTACGAGCAGTACTTC. Residues: CASSESVYLYEQYF.

The chain recombines TRBV6-1 with TRBJ1-1, with 7 bases fitting TRBD1. The CDR3 is 14 amino acids. Germline CDR1 reads MNHNS; CDR2 reads SASEGT. J lost 1 base, V lost 7 bases, and 6 bases had no gene match. CDR3 region: CASTLRQGNTEAFF. The CDR3, as DNA: TGTGCCAGCACCTTGAGACAGGGGAACACTGAAGCTTTCTTT.

The chain uses TRBV4-3 and TRBJ1-1, with 7 bases matching TRBD1. The CDR3 is made up of 16 amino acids. J lost 1 base, V lost 1 base, and 6 bases had no gene match. CDR1 is LGHNA, CDR2 YSLEER, per germline. CDR3 bases: TGCGCCAGCAGCCAAGGTCACAGGGGTCCGAACACTGAAGCTTTCTTT. This sequence encodes CASSQGHRGPNTEAFF.

This clonotype was counted between two and nine times. The rearrangement joins TRBV4-1 to TRBJ2-1; D is perhaps TRBD1 or TRBD2 (5 bases each). Trimming removed 3 bases from V and 5 bases from J, with 17 bases in between. CDR1 MGHRA and CDR2 YSYEKL come from the germline V gene. The CDR3 is made up of 16 amino acids. CDR3 sequence: CASSQQPGPPDNEQFF. In nucleotides, the CDR3 is TGCGCCAGCAGCCAGCAACCGGGACCCCCAGACAATGAGCAGTTCTTC.

This clonotype turned up a few times. The DNA for the CDR3 is TGCGCCAGCAGCTTGGCCTCGACTAGCGGGGCTCTGGATACGCAGTATTTT. Translation gives CASSLASTSGALDTQYF. The genes are TRBV5-1 and TRBJ2-3, with 11 bases that match TRBD2. Trimming removed 0 bases from V and 6 bases from J; junction bases left unmatched: 9. CDR1 and CDR2 from the germline V gene are SGHRS and YFSETQ. The CDR3 covers 17 residues.